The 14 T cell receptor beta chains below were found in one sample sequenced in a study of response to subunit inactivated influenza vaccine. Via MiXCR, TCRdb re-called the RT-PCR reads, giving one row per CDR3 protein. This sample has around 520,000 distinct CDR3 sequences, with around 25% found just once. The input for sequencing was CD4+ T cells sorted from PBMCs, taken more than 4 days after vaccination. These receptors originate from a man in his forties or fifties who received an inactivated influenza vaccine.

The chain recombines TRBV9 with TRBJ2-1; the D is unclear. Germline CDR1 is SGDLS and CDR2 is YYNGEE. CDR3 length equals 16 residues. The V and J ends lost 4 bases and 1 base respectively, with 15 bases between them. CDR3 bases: TGTGCCAGCAGCCCCAGGACGGAGAGGTCCTACAATGAGCAGTTCTTC. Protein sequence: CASSPRTERSYNEQFF.

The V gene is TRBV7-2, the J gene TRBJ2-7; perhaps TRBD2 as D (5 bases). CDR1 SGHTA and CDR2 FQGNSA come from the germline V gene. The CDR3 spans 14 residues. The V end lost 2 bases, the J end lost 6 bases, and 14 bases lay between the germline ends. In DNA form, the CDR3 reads TGTGCCAGCAGCTTATCAACTAGTGCCGGCGAGCAGTACTTC. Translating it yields CASSLSTSAGEQYF. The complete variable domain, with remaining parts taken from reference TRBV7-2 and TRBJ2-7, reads GAGVSQSPSNKVTEKGKDVELRCDPISGHTALYWYRQSLGQGLEFLIYFQGNSAPDKSGLPSDRFSAERTGGSVSTLTIQRTQQEDSAVYLCASSLSTSAGEQYFGPGTRLTVT.

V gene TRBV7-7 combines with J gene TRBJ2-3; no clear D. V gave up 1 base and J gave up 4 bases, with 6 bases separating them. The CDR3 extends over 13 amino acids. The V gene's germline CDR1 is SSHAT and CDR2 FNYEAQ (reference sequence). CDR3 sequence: CASSLGFADTQYF. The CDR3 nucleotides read TGTGCCAGCAGCTTAGGGTTTGCAGATACGCAGTATTTT. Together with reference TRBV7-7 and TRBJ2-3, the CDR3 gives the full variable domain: GAGVSQSPRYKVTKRGQDVTLRCDPISSHATLYWYQQALGQGPEFLTYFNYEAQPDKSGLPSDRFSAERPEGSISTLTIQRTEQRDSAMYRCASSLGFADTQYFGPGTRLTVL.

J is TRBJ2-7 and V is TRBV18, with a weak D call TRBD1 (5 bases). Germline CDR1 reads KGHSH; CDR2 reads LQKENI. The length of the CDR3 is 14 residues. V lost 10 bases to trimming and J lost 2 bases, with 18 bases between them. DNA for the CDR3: TGTGCCACCCGCCCCGCGCAGGGTACCTACGAGCAGTACTTC. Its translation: CATRPAQGTYEQYF.

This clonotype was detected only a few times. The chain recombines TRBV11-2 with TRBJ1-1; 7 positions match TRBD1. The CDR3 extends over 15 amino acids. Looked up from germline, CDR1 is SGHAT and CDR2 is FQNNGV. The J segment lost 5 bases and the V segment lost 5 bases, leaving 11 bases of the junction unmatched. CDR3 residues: CASSRDRAPGTEAFF. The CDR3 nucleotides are TGTGCCAGCAGCCGCGACAGGGCGCCGGGGACTGAAGCTTTCTTT.

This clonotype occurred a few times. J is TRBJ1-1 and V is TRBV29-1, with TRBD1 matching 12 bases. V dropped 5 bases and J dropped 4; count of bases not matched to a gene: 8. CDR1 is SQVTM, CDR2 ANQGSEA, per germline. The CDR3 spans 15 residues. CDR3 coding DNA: TGCAGCGTTCGGGACAGGGGGCAAGGGGGCACTGAAGCTTTCTTT. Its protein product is CSVRDRGQGGTEAFF.

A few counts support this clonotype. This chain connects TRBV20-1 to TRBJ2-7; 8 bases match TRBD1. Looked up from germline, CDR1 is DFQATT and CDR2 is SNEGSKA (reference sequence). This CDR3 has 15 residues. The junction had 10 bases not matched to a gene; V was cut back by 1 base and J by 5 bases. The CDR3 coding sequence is TGCAGTGCTAGAGCCTCGGACAGGGTATCCCACGAGCAGTACTTC. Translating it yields CSARASDRVSHEQYF.

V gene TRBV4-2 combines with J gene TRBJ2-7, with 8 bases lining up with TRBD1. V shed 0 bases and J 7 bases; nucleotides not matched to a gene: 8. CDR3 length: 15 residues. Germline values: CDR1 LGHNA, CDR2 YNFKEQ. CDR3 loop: CASSQDGGQAREQYF. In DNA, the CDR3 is TGTGCCAGCAGCCAAGATGGGGGACAGGCGAGGGAGCAGTACTTC.

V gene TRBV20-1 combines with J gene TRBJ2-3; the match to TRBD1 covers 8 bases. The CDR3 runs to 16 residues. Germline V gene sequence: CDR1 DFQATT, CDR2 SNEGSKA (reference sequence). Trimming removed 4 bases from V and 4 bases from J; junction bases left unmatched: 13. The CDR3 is CSAILRTGTIADTQYF. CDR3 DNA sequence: TGCAGTGCTATCCTCCGGACAGGGACCATCGCAGATACGCAGTATTTT.

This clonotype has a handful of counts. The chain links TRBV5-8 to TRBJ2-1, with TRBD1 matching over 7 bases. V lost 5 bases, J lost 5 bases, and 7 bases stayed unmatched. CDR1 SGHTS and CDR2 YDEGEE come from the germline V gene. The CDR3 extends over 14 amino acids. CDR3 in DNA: TGTGCCAGCAGGCGGACAGGCCTCGACAATGAGCAGTTCTTC. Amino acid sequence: CASRRTGLDNEQFF.

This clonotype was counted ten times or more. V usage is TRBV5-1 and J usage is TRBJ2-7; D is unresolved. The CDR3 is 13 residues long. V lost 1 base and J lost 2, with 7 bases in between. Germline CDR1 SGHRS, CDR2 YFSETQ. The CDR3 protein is CASSLPGTYEQYF. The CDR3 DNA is TGCGCCAGCAGCTTGCCCGGAACCTACGAGCAGTACTTC.

CDR3 in amino acids: CASSQVQGEQFF. The CDR3 DNA is TGTGCCAGCAGCCAAGTACAGGGGGAGCAGTTCTTC. The rearrangement joins TRBV3-1 to TRBJ2-1, with TRBD1 matching over 7 bases. V lost 1 base to trimming and J lost 10 bases; unmatched junction nucleotides: 1. The CDR3 runs 12 residues. The germline V gene encodes CDR1 LGHDT and CDR2 YNNKEL (reference sequence).

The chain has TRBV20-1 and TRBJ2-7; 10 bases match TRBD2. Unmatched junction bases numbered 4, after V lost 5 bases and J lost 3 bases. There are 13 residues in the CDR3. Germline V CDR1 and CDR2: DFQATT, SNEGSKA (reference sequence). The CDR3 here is CSAWTSGYYEQYF. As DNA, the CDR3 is TGCAGTGCTTGGACTAGCGGTTACTACGAGCAGTACTTC.

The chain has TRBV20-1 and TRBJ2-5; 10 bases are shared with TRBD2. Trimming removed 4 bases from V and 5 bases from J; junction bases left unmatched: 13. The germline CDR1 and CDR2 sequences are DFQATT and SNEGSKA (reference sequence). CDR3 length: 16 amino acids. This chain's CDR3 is CSATYPRLAGSETQYF. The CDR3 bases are TGCAGTGCTACCTACCCTCGACTAGCGGGTTCGGAGACCCAGTACTTC.